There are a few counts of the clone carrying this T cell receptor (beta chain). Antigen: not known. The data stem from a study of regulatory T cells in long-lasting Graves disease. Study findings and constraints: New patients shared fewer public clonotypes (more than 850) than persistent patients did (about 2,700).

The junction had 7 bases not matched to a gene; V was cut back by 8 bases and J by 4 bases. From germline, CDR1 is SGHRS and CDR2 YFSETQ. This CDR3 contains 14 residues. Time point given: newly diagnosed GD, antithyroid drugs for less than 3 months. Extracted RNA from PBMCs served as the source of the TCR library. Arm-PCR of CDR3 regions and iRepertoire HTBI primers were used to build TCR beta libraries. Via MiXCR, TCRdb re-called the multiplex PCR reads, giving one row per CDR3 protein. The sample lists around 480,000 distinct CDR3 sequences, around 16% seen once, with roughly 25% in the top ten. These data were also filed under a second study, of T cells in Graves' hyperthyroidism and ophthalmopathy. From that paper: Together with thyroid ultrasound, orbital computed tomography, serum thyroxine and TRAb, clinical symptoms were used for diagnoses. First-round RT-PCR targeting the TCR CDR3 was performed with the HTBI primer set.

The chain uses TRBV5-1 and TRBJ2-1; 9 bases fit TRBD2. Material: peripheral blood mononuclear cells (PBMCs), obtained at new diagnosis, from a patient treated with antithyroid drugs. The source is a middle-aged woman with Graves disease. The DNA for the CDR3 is TGCGCCAGTAAAGCGGGGGGAAGGTACAATGAGCAGTTCTTC. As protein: CASKAGGRYNEQFF.